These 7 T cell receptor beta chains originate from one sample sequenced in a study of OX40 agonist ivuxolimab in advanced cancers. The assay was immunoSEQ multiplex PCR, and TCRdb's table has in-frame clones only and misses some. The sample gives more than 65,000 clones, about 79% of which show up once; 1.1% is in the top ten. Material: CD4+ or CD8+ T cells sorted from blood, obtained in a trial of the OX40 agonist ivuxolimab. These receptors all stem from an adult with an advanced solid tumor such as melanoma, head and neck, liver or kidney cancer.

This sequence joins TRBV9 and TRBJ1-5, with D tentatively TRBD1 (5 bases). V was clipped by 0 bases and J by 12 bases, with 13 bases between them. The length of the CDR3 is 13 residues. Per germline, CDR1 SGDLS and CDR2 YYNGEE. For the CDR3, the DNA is TGTGCCAGCAGCGTAGCCCTTGGGGACCTCCAGCATTTT. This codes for CASSVALGDLQHF.

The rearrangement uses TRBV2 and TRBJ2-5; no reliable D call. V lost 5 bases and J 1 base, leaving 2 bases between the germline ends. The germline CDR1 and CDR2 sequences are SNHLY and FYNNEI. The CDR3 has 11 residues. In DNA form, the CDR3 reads TGTGCCAGCAGTATCCAAGAGACCCAGTACTTC. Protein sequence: CASSIQETQYF.

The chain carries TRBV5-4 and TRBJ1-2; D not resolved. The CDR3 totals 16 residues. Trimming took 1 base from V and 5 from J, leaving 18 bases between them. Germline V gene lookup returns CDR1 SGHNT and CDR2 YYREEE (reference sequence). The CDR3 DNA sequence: TGTGCCAGCAGCTTGATCGCCAGGTTCGGAGCATATGGCTACACCTTC. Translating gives CASSLIARFGAYGYTF.

The CDR3 reads CASSRFLAGGISYNEQFF. The CDR3 bases are TGTGCCAGCAGCCGCTTTTTAGCGGGGGGGATCTCCTACAATGAGCAGTTCTTC. The V call is TRBV14, the J call TRBJ2-1, with TRBD2 matching over 11 bases. V dropped 4 bases and J dropped 0; count of bases not matched to a gene: 8. The CDR3 has 18 residues. The germline CDR1 and CDR2 sequences are SGHDN and FVKESK. The entire variable domain, with the rest obtained from reference TRBV14 and TRBJ2-1, is as follows: EAGVTQFPSHSVIEKGQTVTLRCDPISGHDNLYWYRRVMGKEIKFLLHFVKESKQDESGMPNNRFLAERTGGTYSTLKVQPAELEDSGVYFCASSRFLAGGISYNEQFFGPGTRLTVL.

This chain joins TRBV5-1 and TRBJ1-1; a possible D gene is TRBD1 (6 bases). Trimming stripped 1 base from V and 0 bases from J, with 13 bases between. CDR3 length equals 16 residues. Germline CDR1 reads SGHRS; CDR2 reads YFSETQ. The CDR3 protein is CASSLFPRGLNTEAFF. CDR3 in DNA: TGCGCCAGCAGCTTGTTCCCAAGGGGGTTGAACACTGAAGCTTTCTTT.

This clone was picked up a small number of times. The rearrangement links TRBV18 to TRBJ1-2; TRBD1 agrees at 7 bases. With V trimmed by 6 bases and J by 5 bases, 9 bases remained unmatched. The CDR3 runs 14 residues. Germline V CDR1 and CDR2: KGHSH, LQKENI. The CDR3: CASSRGTALYGYTF. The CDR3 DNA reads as TGTGCCAGCTCGCGCGGGACAGCATTATATGGCTACACCTTC.

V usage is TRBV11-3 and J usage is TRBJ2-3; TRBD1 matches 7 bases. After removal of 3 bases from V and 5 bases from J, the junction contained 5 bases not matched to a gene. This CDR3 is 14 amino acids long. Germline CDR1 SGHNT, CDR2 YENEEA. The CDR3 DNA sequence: TGTGCCAGCAGCTTTGGACAGGATAGAGATACGCAGTATTTT. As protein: CASSFGQDRDTQYF.